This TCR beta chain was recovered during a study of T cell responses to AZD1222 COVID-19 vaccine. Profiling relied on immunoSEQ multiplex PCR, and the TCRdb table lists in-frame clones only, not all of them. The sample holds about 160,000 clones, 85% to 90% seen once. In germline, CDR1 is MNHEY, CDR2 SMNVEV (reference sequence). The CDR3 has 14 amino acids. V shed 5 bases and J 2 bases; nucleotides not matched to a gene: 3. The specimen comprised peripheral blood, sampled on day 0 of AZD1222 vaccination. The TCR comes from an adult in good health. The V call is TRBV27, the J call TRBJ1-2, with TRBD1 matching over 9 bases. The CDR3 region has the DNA TGTGCCAGCAGTATACAGGGGGCAAACTATGGCTACACCTTC. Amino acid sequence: CASSIQGANYGYTF.